The 9 T cell receptor beta chains presented below share a single source sample, sequenced in a study of vaccination effects on CD4 cells after COVID-19. Once cultured for approximately 10 days, the cells underwent separation to obtain CD4+ T cells. The vaccine given was either BNT162b2 or mRNA-1273, in two doses. TCRdb's table, derived via immunoSEQ multiplex PCR, lists solely in-frame clones and lacks some. The table has roughly 40,000 clones, around 73% seen once. These TCRs are of unknown antigen specificity. Here the sequenced sample was CD4+ T cells from PBMCs cultured without peptide, taken after COVID-19 vaccination. Receptor source: a human donor who received a COVID-19 vaccine.

The chain uses TRBV7-9 and TRBJ1-1; D may be TRBD1 (5 bases). CDR1 is SEHNR and CDR2 is FQNEAQ in the germline V gene (reference sequence). The V gene lost 4 bases and the J gene lost 1 base, with 13 bases spanning the gap. The length of the CDR3 is 15 residues. As DNA, the CDR3 is TGTGCCAGCAGCTCCGGGGACGGACGGAACACTGAAGCTTTCTTT. It is translated as CASSSGDGRNTEAFF.

The gene calls are TRBV13 and TRBJ2-5; D is undetermined. CDR1 and CDR2 from the germline V gene are PRHDT and FYEKMQ (reference sequence). There are 14 residues in the CDR3. The V and J ends lost 0 bases and 2 bases respectively, with 7 bases between them. Written as DNA, the CDR3 is TGTGCCAGCAGCTTAGGGACAAAGCAAGAGACCCAGTACTTC. It translates to CASSLGTKQETQYF. The full variable domain, completed using reference TRBV13 and TRBJ2-5, is AAGVIQSPRHLIKEKRETATLKCYPIPRHDTVYWYQQGPGQDPQFLISFYEKMQSDKGSIPDRFSAQQFSDYHSELNMSSLELGDSALYFCASSLGTKQETQYFGPGTRLLVL.

CDR3 in amino acids: CASSEIAAGSDTQYF. The CDR3 region has the DNA TGCGCCAGCAGTGAAATTGCCGCGGGGAGTGATACGCAGTATTTT. The chain combines TRBV10-1 with TRBJ2-3, with D possibly being TRBD2 (6 bases). Germline values: CDR1 WNHNN, CDR2 SYGVQD (reference sequence). The CDR3 is 15 amino acids. With 3 bases removed from V and 6 bases from J, the gap between germline ends came to 16 bases.

This chain joins TRBV2 and TRBJ2-3; no clear D gene. CDR1 is SNHLY, CDR2 FYNNEI, per germline. With 4 bases removed from V and 2 bases from J, the gap between germline ends came to 13 bases. The CDR3 runs to 15 residues. DNA of the CDR3: TGTGCCAGCAGTGTCGCACTCACCCACACAGATACGCAGTATTTT. This encodes CASSVALTHTDTQYF.

V is TRBV30 and J is TRBJ2-2; D might be TRBD2 (5 bases). The CDR3 consists of 13 residues. With 3 bases removed from V and 5 bases from J, the gap between germline ends came to 10 bases. The germline V gene has CDR1 GTSNPN and CDR2 SVGIG (reference sequence). CDR3 sequence: CAWSGVATGELFF. For the CDR3, the DNA is TGTGCCTGGAGCGGAGTAGCGACCGGGGAGCTGTTTTTT. The full variable domain, its missing parts supplied by reference TRBV30 and TRBJ2-2, is SQTIHQWPATLVQPVGSPLSLECTVEGTSNPNLYWYRQAAGRGLQLLFYSVGIGQISSEVPQNLSASRPQDRQFILSSKKLLLSDSGFYLCAWSGVATGELFFGEGSRLTVL.

This clone was detected many times. The chain combines TRBV5-1 with TRBJ2-7; 9 bases agree with TRBD2. The germline V gene has CDR1 SGHRS and CDR2 YFSETQ. The CDR3 totals 17 residues. V lost 4 bases and J lost 3; bases outside the gene matches: 14. The CDR3 reads CASSQDSYSGGLYEQYF. The CDR3 nucleotides read TGCGCCAGCAGCCAAGACTCCTATAGCGGGGGCCTCTACGAGCAGTACTTC.

V usage is TRBV10-3 and J usage is TRBJ2-3; TRBD2 agrees at 10 bases. This CDR3 region has 16 residues. V trimming: 3 bases; J trimming: 0 bases; junction bases outside the gene matches: 3. Germline CDR1 reads ENHRY; CDR2 reads SYGVKD. The CDR3 region is CAISETSGDSTDTQYF. The CDR3 DNA sequence: TGTGCCATCAGTGAAACTAGCGGGGACAGCACAGATACGCAGTATTTT.

The chain combines TRBV7-9 with TRBJ2-2; TRBD2 aligns across 9 bases. This CDR3 is 16 amino acids long. V lost 1 base to trimming and J lost 4 bases; unmatched junction nucleotides: 4. Germline assignment: CDR1 SEHNR and CDR2 FQNEAQ (reference sequence). The CDR3 protein is CASSLDGGRATGELFF. Here the CDR3 DNA reads TGTGCCAGCAGCTTAGACGGCGGGAGGGCCACCGGGGAGCTGTTTTTT.

The rearrangement uses TRBV29-1 and TRBJ1-5; D not certain. The CDR3 is 15 amino acids. Germline V CDR1 and CDR2: SQVTM, ANQGSEA. V was shortened by 7 bases and J by 1 base, with 17 bases between the two germline ends. The CDR3 here is CSATMTLGSNQPQHF. CDR3 in DNA: TGCAGCGCCACAATGACCCTTGGGAGCAATCAGCCCCAGCATTTT.